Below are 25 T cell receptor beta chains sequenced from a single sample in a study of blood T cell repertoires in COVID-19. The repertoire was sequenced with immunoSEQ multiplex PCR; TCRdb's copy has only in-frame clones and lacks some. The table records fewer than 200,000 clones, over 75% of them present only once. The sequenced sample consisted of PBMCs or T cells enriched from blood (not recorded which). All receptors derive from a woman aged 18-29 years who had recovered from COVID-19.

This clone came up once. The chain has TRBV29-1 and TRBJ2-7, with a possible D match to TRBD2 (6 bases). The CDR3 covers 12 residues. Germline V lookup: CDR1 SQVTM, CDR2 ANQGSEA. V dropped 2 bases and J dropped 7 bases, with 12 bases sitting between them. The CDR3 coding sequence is TGCAGCGTTGAACAGCCCGCGGGGGAGCAGTACTTC. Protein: CSVEQPAGEQYF.

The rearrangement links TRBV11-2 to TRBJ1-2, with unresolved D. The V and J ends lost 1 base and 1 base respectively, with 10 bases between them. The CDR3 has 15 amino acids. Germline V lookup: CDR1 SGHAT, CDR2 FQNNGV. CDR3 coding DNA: TGTGCCAGCAGCTTAGTTAGCACCGGTAACTATGGCTACACCTTC. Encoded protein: CASSLVSTGNYGYTF.

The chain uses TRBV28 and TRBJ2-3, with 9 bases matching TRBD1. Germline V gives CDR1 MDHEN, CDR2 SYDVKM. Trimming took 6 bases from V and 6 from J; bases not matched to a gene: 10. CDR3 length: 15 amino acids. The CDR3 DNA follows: TGTGCCAGCAGGCTCCCAGGACAGGGGTGGGATACGCAGTATTTT. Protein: CASRLPGQGWDTQYF.

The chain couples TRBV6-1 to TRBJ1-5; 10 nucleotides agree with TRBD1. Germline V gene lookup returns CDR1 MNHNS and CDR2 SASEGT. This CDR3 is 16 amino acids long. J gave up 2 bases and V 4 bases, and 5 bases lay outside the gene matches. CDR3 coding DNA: TGTGCCAGCAGTGGACAGGGGGCGGGTCGCAATCAGCCCCAGCATTTT. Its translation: CASSGQGAGRNQPQHF.

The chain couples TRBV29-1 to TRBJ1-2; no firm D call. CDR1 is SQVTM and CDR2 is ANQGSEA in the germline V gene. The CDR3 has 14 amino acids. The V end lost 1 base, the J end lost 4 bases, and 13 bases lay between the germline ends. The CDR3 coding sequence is TGCAGCGTTGAAGGGCAGATAGCTATCTATGGCTACACCTTC. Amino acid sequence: CSVEGQIAIYGYTF.

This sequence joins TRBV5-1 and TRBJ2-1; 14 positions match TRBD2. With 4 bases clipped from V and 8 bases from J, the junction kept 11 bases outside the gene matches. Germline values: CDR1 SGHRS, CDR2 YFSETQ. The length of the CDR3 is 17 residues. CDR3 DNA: TGCGCCAGCAGCGGGGGGACTAGCGGGAGTATCGTGGATGAGCAGTTCTTC. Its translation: CASSGGTSGSIVDEQFF.

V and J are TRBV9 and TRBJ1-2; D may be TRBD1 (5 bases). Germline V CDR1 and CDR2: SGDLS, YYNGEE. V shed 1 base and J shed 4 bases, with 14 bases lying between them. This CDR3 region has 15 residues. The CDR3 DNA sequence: TGTGCCAGCAGCGTAAGCCCCGGGGGTAGCTATGGCTACACCTTC. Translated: CASSVSPGGSYGYTF.

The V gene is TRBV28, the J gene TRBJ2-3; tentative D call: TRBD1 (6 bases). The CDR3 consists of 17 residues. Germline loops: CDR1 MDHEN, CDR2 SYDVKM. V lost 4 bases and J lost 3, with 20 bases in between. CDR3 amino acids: CASSSTRQDFWTDTQYF. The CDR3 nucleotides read TGTGCCAGCAGTTCTACCCGACAGGACTTTTGGACAGATACGCAGTATTTT.

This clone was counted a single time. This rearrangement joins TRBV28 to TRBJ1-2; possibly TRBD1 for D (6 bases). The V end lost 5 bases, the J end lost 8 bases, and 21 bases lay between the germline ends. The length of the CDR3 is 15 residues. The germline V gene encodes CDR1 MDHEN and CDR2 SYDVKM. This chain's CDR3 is CASSQTDRKRGGYTF. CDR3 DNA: TGTGCCAGCAGTCAAACAGACAGGAAGCGTGGCGGCTACACCTTC.

The CDR3 spells CASSPNTYYEQYF. In DNA, the CDR3 is TGTGCCAGCTCACCAAACACATACTACGAGCAGTACTTC. The chain recombines TRBV18 with TRBJ2-7; no firm D call. With 2 bases removed from V and 3 bases from J, the gap between germline ends came to 8 bases. Germline V lookup: CDR1 KGHSH, CDR2 LQKENI. The CDR3 length is 13 residues.

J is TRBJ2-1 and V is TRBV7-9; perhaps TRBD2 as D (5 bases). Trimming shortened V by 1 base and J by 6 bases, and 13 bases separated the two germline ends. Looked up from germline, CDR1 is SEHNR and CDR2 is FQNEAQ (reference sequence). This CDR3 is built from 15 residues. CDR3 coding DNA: TGTGCCAGCAGCTTAGGGGGTCTAGGGAGCAATGAGCAGTTCTTC. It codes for CASSLGGLGSNEQFF.

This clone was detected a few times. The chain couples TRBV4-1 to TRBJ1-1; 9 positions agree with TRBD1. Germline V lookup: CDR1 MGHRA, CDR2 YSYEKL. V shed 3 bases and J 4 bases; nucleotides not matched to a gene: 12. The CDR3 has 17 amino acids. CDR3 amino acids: CASSQITGGVLGTEAFF. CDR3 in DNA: TGCGCCAGCAGCCAGATAACAGGGGGCGTGTTAGGCACTGAAGCTTTCTTT.

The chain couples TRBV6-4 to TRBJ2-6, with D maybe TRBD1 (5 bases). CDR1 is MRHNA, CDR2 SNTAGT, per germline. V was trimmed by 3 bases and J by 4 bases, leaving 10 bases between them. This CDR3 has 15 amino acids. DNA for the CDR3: TGTGCCAGCAGTGAAGGGGTTACCGGGGCCAACGTCCTGACTTTC. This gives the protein CASSEGVTGANVLTF.

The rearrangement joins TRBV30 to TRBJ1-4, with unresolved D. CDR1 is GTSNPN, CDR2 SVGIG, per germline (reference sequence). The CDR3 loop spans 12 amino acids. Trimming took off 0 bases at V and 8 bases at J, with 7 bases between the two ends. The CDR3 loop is CAWSVSGEKLFF. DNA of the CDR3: TGTGCCTGGAGTGTATCTGGCGAAAAACTGTTTTTT. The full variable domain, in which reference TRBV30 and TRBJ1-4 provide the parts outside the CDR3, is SQTIHQWPATLVQPVGSPLSLECTVEGTSNPNLYWYRQAAGRGLQLLFYSVGIGQISSEVPQNLSASRPQDRQFILSSKKLLLSDSGFYLCAWSVSGEKLFFGSGTQLSVL.

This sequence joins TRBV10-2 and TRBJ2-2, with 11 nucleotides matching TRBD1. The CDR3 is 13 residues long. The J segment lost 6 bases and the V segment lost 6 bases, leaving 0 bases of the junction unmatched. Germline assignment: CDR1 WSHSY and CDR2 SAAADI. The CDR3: CASRGQGAGELFF. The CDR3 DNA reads TGCGCCAGCAGGGGACAGGGGGCCGGGGAGCTGTTTTTT.

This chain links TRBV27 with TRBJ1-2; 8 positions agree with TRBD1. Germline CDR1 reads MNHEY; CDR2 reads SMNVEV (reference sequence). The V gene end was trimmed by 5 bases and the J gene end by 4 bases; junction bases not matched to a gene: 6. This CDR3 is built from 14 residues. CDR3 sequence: CASSPGTGPYGYTF. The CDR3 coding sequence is TGTGCCAGCAGTCCTGGGACAGGCCCCTATGGCTACACCTTC.

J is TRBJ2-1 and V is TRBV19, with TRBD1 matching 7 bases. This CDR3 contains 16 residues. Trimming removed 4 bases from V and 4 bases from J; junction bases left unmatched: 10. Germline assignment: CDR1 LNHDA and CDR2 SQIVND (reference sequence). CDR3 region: CASSTLDRETYNEQFF. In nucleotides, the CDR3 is TGTGCCAGTAGTACCCTTGACAGGGAAACGTACAATGAGCAGTTCTTC. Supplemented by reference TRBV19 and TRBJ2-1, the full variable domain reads DGGITQSPKYLFRKEGQNVTLSCEQNLNHDAMYWYRQDPGQGLRLIYYSQIVNDFQKGDIAEGYSVSREKKESFPLTVTSAQKNPTAFYLCASSTLDRETYNEQFFGPGTRLTVL.

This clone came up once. The CDR3 DNA reads TGCGCCAGCAGCTTGGGTAGCGCGGACACCGGGGAGCTGTTTTTT. Translation: CASSLGSADTGELFF. The rearrangement uses TRBV5-1 and TRBJ2-2; a weak D match, TRBD2 (5 bases). The CDR3 totals 15 residues. V lost 0 bases to trimming and J lost 3 bases, with 9 bases between them. CDR1 is SGHRS and CDR2 is YFSETQ in the germline V gene.

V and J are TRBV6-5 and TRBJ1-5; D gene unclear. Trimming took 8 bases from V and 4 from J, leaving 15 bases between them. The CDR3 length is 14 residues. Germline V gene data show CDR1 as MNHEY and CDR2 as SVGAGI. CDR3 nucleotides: TGTGCCAGCGGGAGGTCGGAGATGAATCAGCCCCAGCATTTT. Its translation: CASGRSEMNQPQHF.

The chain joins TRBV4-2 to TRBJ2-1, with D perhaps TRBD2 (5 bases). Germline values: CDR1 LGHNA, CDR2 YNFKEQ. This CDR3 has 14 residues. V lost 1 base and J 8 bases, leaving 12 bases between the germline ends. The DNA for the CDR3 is TGTGCCAGCAGCCAAGTACCCGGGATCGATGAGCAGTTCTTC. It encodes CASSQVPGIDEQFF.

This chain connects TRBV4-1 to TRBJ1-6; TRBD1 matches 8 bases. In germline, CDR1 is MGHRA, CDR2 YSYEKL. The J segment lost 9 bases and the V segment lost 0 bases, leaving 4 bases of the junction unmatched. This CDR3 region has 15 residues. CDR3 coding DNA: TGCGCCAGCAGCCAAGATGGACAGGGAGGTTCACCCCTCCACTTT. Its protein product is CASSQDGQGGSPLHF.

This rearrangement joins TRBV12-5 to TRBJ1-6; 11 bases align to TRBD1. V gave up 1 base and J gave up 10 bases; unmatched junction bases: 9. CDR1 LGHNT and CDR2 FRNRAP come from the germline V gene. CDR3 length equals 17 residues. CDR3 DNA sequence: TGTGCTAGTGGTTTGGGAACCGGGACAGGGGGTTTATCACCCCTCCACTTT. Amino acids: CASGLGTGTGGLSPLHF.

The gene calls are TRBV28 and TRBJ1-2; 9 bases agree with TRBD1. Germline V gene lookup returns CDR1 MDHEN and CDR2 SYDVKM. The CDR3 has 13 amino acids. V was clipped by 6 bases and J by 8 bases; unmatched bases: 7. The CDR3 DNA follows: TGTGCCAGCAGCACCACAGGGGGCTGGGGCTACACCTTC. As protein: CASSTTGGWGYTF.

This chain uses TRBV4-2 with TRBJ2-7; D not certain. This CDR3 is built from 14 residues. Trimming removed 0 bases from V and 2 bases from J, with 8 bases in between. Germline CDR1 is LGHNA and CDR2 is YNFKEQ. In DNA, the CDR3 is TGTGCCAGCAGCCAAGAAGCCGCGGCCTACGAGCAGTACTTC. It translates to CASSQEAAAYEQYF.

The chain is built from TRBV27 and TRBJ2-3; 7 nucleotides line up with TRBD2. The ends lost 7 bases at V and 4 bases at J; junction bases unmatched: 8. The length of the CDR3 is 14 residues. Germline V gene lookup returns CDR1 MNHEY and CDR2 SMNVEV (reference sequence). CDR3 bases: TGTGCCAGCAATCGGGCGGGAGAAGCAGATACGCAGTATTTT. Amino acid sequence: CASNRAGEADTQYF.